This T cell receptor (beta chain) was retrieved from a study of T cells in Graves' hyperthyroidism and ophthalmopathy. Using RNA transcripts as the source, TCR beta CDR3 regions were amplified. Using the HTBI primer set, a first-round RT-PCR was run on the TCR CDR3. A single record per CDR3 protein comes from TCRdb applying MiXCR to the multiplex PCR reads. The top ten clones hold about 7.9% of a sample with 600,000 or so distinct CDR3 sequences, around 45% of them seen once. The V and J ends lost 7 bases and 2 bases respectively, with 8 bases between them. Germline V CDR1 and CDR2: SNHLY, FYNNEI. The CDR3 is made up of 12 amino acids. This clonotype came up many times. Its antigen is unidentified. No ophthalmopathy progression within 18 months constituted stable Graves' hyperthyroidism. Exclusion of patients followed from uncontrolled infection, other autoimmune disease, pregnancy or lactation. Broader study findings: The model identified upcoming ophthalmopathy a median roughly 6 months ahead of onset.

The J gene is TRBJ1-1, the V gene TRBV2; D is ambiguous. Sequenced material: peripheral blood or thyroid tissue (not recorded which). The clonotype comes from a woman between 18 and 29 years old with Graves' hyperthyroidism. The CDR3 loop is CASNQANTEAFF. The CDR3 DNA sequence: TGTGCCAGCAACCAGGCCAACACTGAAGCTTTCTTT. The full variable domain, rest sourced from reference TRBV2 and TRBJ1-1, is EPEVTQTPSHQVTQMGQEVILRCVPISNHLYFYWYRQILGQKVEFLVSFYNNEISEKSEIFDDQFSVERPDGSNFTLKIRSTKLEDSAMYFCASNQANTEAFFGQGTRLTVV.